These 20 T cell receptor beta chains share one sample of origin, sequenced in a study of response to subunit inactivated influenza vaccine. TCRdb fed the RT-PCR reads into MiXCR, producing one record per CDR3 protein. The table lists around 710,000 distinct CDR3 sequences, approximately 14% of them singletons. The source was PBMCs from blood, collected approximately 15 days before vaccination. These receptors were taken from a man between 45 and 60 years old who received an inactivated influenza vaccine.

This clonotype has more than one count but fewer than ten. V gene TRBV12-3 or TRBV12-4 combines with J gene TRBJ2-7; D may be TRBD1 (5 bases). This CDR3 has 13 amino acids. Trimming stripped 5 bases from V and 5 bases from J, with 13 bases between. CDR3 amino acids: CASSMDTEDEQYF. In nucleotides, the CDR3 is TGTGCCAGCAGTATGGACACCGAAGACGAGCAGTACTTC.

This clonotype has a count of ten or more. The chain employs TRBV5-1 and TRBJ1-1; TRBD1 is a possible D gene (5 bases). The ends were cut back, 1 base at V and 7 bases at J, with 5 bases in the middle. The germline gives CDR1 SGHRS, CDR2 YFSETQ. This CDR3 has 11 amino acids. CDR3 in amino acids: CASSLRGEAFF. DNA for the CDR3: TGCGCCAGCAGCTTGAGGGGTGAAGCTTTCTTT.

This clonotype appeared many times. The rearrangement joins TRBV9 to TRBJ2-3; D is ambiguous. Trimming pared 0 bases from V and 1 base from J, leaving 3 bases between. The germline V gene encodes CDR1 SGDLS and CDR2 YYNGEE. There are 13 residues in the CDR3. CDR3 sequence reads: CASSVGGTDTQYF. CDR3 coding DNA: TGTGCCAGCAGCGTAGGGGGCACAGATACGCAGTATTTT. Full variable domain (rest looked up from reference TRBV9 and TRBJ2-3): DSGVTQTPKHLITATGQRVTLRCSPRSGDLSVYWYQQSLDQGLQFLIQYYNGEERAKGNILERFSAQQFPDLHSELNLSSLELGDSALYFCASSVGGTDTQYFGPGTRLTVL.

This clonotype was picked up a small number of times. The CDR3 sequence is CASSYASGRWQPQHF. The CDR3, as DNA: TGTGCCAGCAGTTACGCCTCAGGACGGTGGCAGCCCCAGCATTTT. V usage is TRBV6-2 or TRBV6-3 and J usage is TRBJ1-5, with D unclear. The CDR3 extends over 15 amino acids. V lost 2 bases, J lost 7 bases, and 15 bases lay in between. CDR1 MNHEY and CDR2 SVGEGT come from the germline V gene.

The chain recombines TRBV12-3 or TRBV12-4 with TRBJ2-1, with 9 nucleotides matching TRBD2. This CDR3 is built from 15 residues. V trimming: 7 bases; J trimming: 5 bases; junction bases outside the gene matches: 9. This chain's CDR3 is CASTNPTSGHNEQFF. CDR3 nucleotides: TGTGCCAGCACCAACCCCACTAGCGGGCACAATGAGCAGTTCTTC.

This clonotype was counted a few times. The chain joins TRBV7-2 to TRBJ2-7; perhaps D is TRBD1 or TRBD2 (6 bases each). The CDR3 totals 14 residues. Trimming took 5 bases from V and 2 from J, leaving 13 bases between them. Per germline, CDR1 SGHTA and CDR2 FQGNSA. In DNA form, the CDR3 reads TGTGCCAGCAGCCGAGTGGGGGGCCCCTACGAGCAGTACTTC. Its protein product is CASSRVGGPYEQYF.

The table lists this clonotype with a few counts. V and J are TRBV27 and TRBJ2-6; 8 bases agree with TRBD1. V gave up 6 bases and J gave up 0 bases; unmatched junction bases: 19. The CDR3 runs 21 residues. Germline CDR1 is MNHEY and CDR2 is SMNVEV (reference sequence). The DNA of the CDR3 is TGTGCCAGCAGCCTCCCTCCCCCCGACAGGGGCGATAGCTCTGGGGCCAACGTCCTGACTTTC. The encoded protein is CASSLPPPDRGDSSGANVLTF. Full variable domain (outside the CDR3, taken from reference TRBV27 and TRBJ2-6): EAQVTQNPRYLITVTGKKLTVTCSQNMNHEYMSWYRQDPGLGLRQIYYSMNVEVTDKGDVPEGYKVSRKEKRNFPLILESPSPNQTSLYFCASSLPPPDRGDSSGANVLTFGAGSRLTVL.

V gene TRBV2 combines with J gene TRBJ2-1; 9 positions match TRBD2. The germline V gene encodes CDR1 SNHLY and CDR2 FYNNEI. CDR3 length equals 16 residues. Unmatched junction bases numbered 11, after V lost 7 bases and J lost 4 bases. CDR3 nucleotides: TGTGCCAGCAAGATTAGCGGGAGCTCCAATTACAATGAGCAGTTCTTC. Its translation: CASKISGSSNYNEQFF.

The chain is built from TRBV12-3 or TRBV12-4 and TRBJ2-7; 11 bases fit TRBD1. Germline trimming cut 7 bases from V and 3 bases from J; bases unmatched to any gene: 8. The CDR3 sequence is 15 residues long. The CDR3 DNA follows: TGTGCCAGCACCTACTCGGGACAGGGGGGCTACGAGCAGTACTTC. It is translated as CASTYSGQGGYEQYF.

The chain employs TRBV28 and TRBJ2-1; D may be TRBD1 (6 bases). V gave up 2 bases and J gave up 3 bases, with 8 bases separating them. The CDR3 consists of 14 residues. The germline V gene has CDR1 MDHEN and CDR2 SYDVKM. CDR3: CASSLTRGYNEQFF. CDR3 DNA: TGTGCCAGCAGTTTAACCAGGGGCTACAATGAGCAGTTCTTC.

The sample holds a few counts of this clonotype. V usage is TRBV24-1 and J usage is TRBJ1-3; no definite D call. Trimming cost V 3 bases and J 2 bases, with 10 bases left between them. The CDR3 covers 15 residues. The germline V gene encodes CDR1 KGHDR and CDR2 SFDVKD. CDR3 bases: TGTGCCACCAGTGATCCTCAGAGCACTGGAAACACCATATATTTT. Its protein product is CATSDPQSTGNTIYF.

This clonotype has more than one count but fewer than ten. The chain links TRBV6-1 to TRBJ2-7, with 10 bases that match TRBD2. CDR3 length equals 16 residues. From germline, CDR1 is MNHNS and CDR2 SASEGT. V trimming: 6 bases; J trimming: 6 bases; junction bases outside the gene matches: 14. In nucleotides, the CDR3 is TGTGCCAGCAGCCCCGATACTAGCGGGATCCTCGGCGAGCAGTACTTC. This codes for CASSPDTSGILGEQYF.

This chain connects TRBV9 to TRBJ1-4; D unclear. V gave up 1 base and J gave up 4 bases, with 8 bases separating them. Germline V gives CDR1 SGDLS, CDR2 YYNGEE. This CDR3 contains 14 residues. The CDR3 nucleotides are TGTGCCAGCAGCGTACGACCGGATAATGAAAAACTGTTTTTT. Protein product: CASSVRPDNEKLFF.

This clonotype came up a few times. The chain is built from TRBV7-8 and TRBJ1-2; 9 positions match TRBD1. The CDR3 covers 15 residues. Germline lookup yields CDR1 SGHVS and CDR2 FQNEAQ. V lost 1 base and J lost 2; bases outside the gene matches: 2. The CDR3: CASSLGTGGNYGYTF. The CDR3 DNA is TGTGCCAGCAGCTTAGGTACAGGGGGCAACTATGGCTACACCTTC.

This clonotype has a handful of counts. This chain uses TRBV28 with TRBJ2-5; D is tentatively TRBD1 or TRBD2 (6 bases each). In germline, CDR1 is MDHEN, CDR2 SYDVKM. The CDR3 consists of 16 residues. V was clipped by 8 bases and J by 6 bases, with 25 bases between them. The CDR3 loop is CASHSRMRGESKTQYF. The CDR3 coding sequence is TGTGCCAGCCACTCTAGGATGAGGGGGGAGAGTAAGACCCAGTACTTC.

This clonotype appeared once. This chain connects TRBV19 to TRBJ2-2; TRBD2 matches 8 bases. The ends lost 5 bases at V and 6 bases at J; junction bases unmatched: 8. Germline CDR1 is LNHDA and CDR2 is SQIVND (reference sequence). This CDR3 region has 15 residues. The CDR3 reads CASSLPGTSPGELFF. The CDR3 nucleotides are TGTGCCAGTAGTCTTCCCGGGACTAGTCCCGGGGAGCTGTTTTTT.

This chain joins TRBV7-2 and TRBJ2-3; 9 nucleotides line up with TRBD2. The CDR3 runs 15 residues. Trimming cost V 4 bases and J 2 bases; bases outside gene matches: 4. The germline gives CDR1 SGHTA, CDR2 FQGNSA. In nucleotides, the CDR3 is TGTGCCAGCAGCTCCCGACTAGCGGCCACAGATACGCAGTATTTT. As protein: CASSSRLAATDTQYF. The whole variable domain, remainder taken from reference TRBV7-2 and TRBJ2-3, is GAGVSQSPSNKVTEKGKDVELRCDPISGHTALYWYRQSLGQGLEFLIYFQGNSAPDKSGLPSDRFSAERTGGSVSTLTIQRTQQEDSAVYLCASSSRLAATDTQYFGPGTRLTVL.

This clonotype was found many times. The V call is TRBV12-3 or TRBV12-4, the J call TRBJ2-3, with D possibly called TRBD1 or TRBD2 (7 bases each). Trimming pared 3 bases from V and 5 bases from J, leaving 12 bases between. The CDR3 sequence is 14 residues long. CDR3 nucleotides: TGTGCCAGCAGTTTCCAGGGGGAGGGAGATACGCAGTATTTT. It encodes CASSFQGEGDTQYF.

This clonotype was seen at least ten times. The V call is TRBV14, the J call TRBJ2-3; tentatively, D is TRBD1 or TRBD2 (6 bases each). V shed 0 bases and J shed 8 bases, with 12 bases lying between them. The CDR3 totals 14 residues. The germline gives CDR1 SGHDN, CDR2 FVKESK. For the CDR3, the DNA is TGTGCCAGCAGCCAAGACGGGAGAGGGGGTACGCAGTATTTT. Its translation is CASSQDGRGGTQYF.

This clonotype was picked up a small number of times. The V gene is TRBV20-1, the J gene TRBJ2-1, with 13 bases matching TRBD2. The CDR3 covers 15 residues. The germline gives CDR1 DFQATT, CDR2 SNEGSKA (reference sequence). The trim removed 7 bases at V and 4 bases at J, leaving 7 bases unmatched. The CDR3 DNA reads as TGCAGTGTCATCGGGACTAGCGGGGCTTACAATGAGCAGTTCTTC. Its protein product is CSVIGTSGAYNEQFF.